This T cell receptor (beta chain) was sequenced for a study of radiotherapy plus CTLA-4 blockade in lung cancer. Study-wide background: Patients showed objective responses in under 20% of cases, and disease control was achieved by 31%. General study findings and limits: The best prediction of response reportedly came from early blood T cell clone dynamics, with interferon-beta. TCR clones of tumor origin grew in blood after radiotherapy plus ipilimumab.

V lost 2 bases to trimming and J lost 10 bases, with 17 bases between them. The length of the CDR3 is 14 residues. Looked up from germline, CDR1 is MNHNS and CDR2 is SASEGT. Method: immunoSEQ multiplex PCR; TCRdb's copy keeps in-frame clones and lacks some. Found here are 62,000 or so clones, around 80% of them singletons; the top ten hold roughly 10%. This clone was detected once. No antigen is known for it. In chemo-refractory metastatic non-small-cell lung cancer, patients got ipilimumab CTLA-4 blockade together with focal radiation. The sequencing here drew on peripheral blood, taken from a patient treated with radiotherapy plus ipilimumab. This chain links TRBV6-1 with TRBJ1-2; tentative D call: TRBD1 (6 bases). This clonotype originated in a human donor with non-small cell lung cancer who had a complete response to radiotherapy plus ipilimumab. As DNA, the CDR3 is TGTGCCAGCAGTGAAAATTACCAGGGGACCCCCTACACCTTC. It is translated as CASSENYQGTPYTF.